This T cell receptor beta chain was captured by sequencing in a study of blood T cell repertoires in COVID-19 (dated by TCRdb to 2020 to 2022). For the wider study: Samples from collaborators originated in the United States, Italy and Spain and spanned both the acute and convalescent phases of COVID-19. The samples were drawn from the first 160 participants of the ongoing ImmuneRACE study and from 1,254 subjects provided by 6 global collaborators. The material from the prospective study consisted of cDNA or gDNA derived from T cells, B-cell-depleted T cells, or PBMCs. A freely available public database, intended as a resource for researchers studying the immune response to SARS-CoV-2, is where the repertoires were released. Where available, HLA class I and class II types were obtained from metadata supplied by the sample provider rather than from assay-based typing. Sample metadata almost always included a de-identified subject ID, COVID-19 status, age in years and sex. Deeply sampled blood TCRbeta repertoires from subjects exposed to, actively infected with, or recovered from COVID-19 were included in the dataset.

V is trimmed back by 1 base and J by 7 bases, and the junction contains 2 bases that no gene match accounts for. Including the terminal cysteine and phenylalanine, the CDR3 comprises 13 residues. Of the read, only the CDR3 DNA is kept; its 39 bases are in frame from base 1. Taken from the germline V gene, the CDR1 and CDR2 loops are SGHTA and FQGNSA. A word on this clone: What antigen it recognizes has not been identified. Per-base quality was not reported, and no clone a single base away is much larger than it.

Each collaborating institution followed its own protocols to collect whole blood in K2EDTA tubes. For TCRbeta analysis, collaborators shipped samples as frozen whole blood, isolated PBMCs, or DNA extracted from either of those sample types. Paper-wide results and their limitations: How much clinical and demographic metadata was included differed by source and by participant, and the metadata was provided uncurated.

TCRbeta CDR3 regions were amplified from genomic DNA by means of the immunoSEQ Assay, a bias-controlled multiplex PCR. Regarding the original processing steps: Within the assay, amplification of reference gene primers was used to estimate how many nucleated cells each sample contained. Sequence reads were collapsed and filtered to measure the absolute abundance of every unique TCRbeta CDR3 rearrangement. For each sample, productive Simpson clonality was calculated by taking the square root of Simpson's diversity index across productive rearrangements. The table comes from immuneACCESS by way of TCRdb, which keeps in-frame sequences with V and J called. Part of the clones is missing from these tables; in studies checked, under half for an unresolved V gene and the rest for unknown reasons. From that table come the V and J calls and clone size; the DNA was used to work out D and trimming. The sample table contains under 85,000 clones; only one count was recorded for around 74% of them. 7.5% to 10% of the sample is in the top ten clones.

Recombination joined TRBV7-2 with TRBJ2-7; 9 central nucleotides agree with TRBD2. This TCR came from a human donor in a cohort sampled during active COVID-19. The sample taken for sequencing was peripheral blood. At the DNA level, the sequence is TGTGCCAGCAGCTTAGGGGCGGGGGGGGAGCAGTACTTC. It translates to CASSLGAGGEQYF.